The clone carrying this TCR beta chain was picked up a small number of times. Its antigen is not identified. This sample was taken from a study of response to subunit inactivated influenza vaccine. Regarding the study as a whole: It was the authors' suggestion that each seasonal influenza vaccination recruits few new T cells.

Trimming removed 5 bases from V and 7 bases from J, with 11 bases in between. Germline values: CDR1 DFQATT, CDR2 SNEGSKA (reference sequence). This CDR3 contains 12 residues. TCRdb re-called the RT-PCR reads with MiXCR, one entry per CDR3 protein. The sample contains 150,000 to 200,000 distinct CDR3 sequences, about a tenth of which appear only once. The material sequenced was non-naive T cells sorted from PBMCs, taken roughly 45 days after vaccination. This receptor was identified in a man over 45 who received an inactivated influenza vaccine. The chain employs TRBV20-1 and TRBJ2-2, with D uncertain. CDR3 in amino acids: CSASRPDGELFF. The CDR3 DNA reads as TGCAGTGCTTCCCGCCCCGACGGGGAGCTGTTTTTT.